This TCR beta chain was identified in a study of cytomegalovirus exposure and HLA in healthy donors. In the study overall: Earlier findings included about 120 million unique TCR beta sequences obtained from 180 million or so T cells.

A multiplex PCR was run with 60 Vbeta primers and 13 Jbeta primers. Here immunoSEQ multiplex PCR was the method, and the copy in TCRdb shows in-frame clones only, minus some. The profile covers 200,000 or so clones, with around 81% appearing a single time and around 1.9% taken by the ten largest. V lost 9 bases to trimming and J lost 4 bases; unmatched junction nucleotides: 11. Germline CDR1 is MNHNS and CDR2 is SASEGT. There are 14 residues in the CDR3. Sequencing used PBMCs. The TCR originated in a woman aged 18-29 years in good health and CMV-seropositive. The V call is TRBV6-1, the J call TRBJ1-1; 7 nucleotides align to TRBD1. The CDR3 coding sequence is TGTGCCAGTGAGACGGACAGGCGGGGCACTGAAGCTTTCTTT. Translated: CASETDRRGTEAFF.